The source of this T cell receptor (beta chain) is a study of metastatic and nonmetastatic thyroid tumors. At the level of the study: Peripheral blood and tumor or nodule samples from malignant and benign thyroid patients were compared. Study-level findings and limits: Reports indicated that malignant thyroid tumors showed significantly higher TCR beta diversity than benign nodules did, in blood and tumor.

As processed by the authors: The study's classifier, a distant-metastasis tool for papillary thyroid cancer, was built using CDR3 differences across clinicopathological groups. TCRdb re-called the PCR reads via MiXCR. The V and J calls follow TCRdb's processing rather than the paper's. The table lists about 48,000 clones, around 21% of them singletons. Before thyroid surgery, none of the patients had received any treatment. From germline, CDR1 is MDHEN and CDR2 SYDVKM. The CDR3 is 14 amino acids. V lost 3 bases and J 1 base, leaving 7 bases between the germline ends. This clone has at least ten counts. The antigen is unknown.

Sequenced sample: blood. This TCR derives from a male donor with papillary thyroid cancer or a benign thyroid nodule (not recorded which). Some clones in this sample may be carry-over from other donors' samples. The rearrangement links TRBV28 to TRBJ1-5; D unclear. Here the CDR3 reads CASSFYQSNQPQHF. DNA for the CDR3: TGTGCCAGCAGTTTCTATCAGAGCAATCAGCCCCAGCATTTT.